The T cell receptor beta chain described here comes from a study of blood T cell repertoires in COVID-19. Study summary: Specimens from acute and convalescent COVID-19 originated in the United States, Italy and Spain.

Methods used by the authors: From reference gene primer amplification, estimates of nucleated cell counts were derived. Assay used: immunoSEQ multiplex PCR; TCRdb lists only in-frame clones, some missing. Clone size and the V and J calls come from that table; the DNA yielded D and trimming. Of around 300,000 clones listed, around 80% are singletons. Germline CDR1 reads MNHEY; CDR2 reads SVGAGI. Trimming at V came to 2 bases and at J to 0 bases, leaving 2 bases not matched to a gene. The length of the CDR3 is 15 residues. This receptor was taken from a young man with active or convalescent COVID-19. The chain combines TRBV6-5 with TRBJ2-7, with 9 nucleotides matching TRBD1. Sequencing input: peripheral blood. For the CDR3, the DNA is TGTGCCAGCAGTTACGGGACAGGGAACTCCTACGAGCAGTACTTC. Translating gives CASSYGTGNSYEQYF.